This T cell receptor beta chain was sequenced for a study of shared clonotypes between healthy human individuals. General observations from the study: Relative to clonotypes present in all four donors, those not shared had lower generation probabilities. Researchers sampled blood only, noting tissue repertoires likely differ.

Once extracted for a subset, genomic DNA was divided evenly among several immunoSEQ plates. Only in-frame clones appear in the TCRdb table, and some are missing; sequencing was by immunoSEQ multiplex PCR. The table shows 2 million to 2.5 million clones, with roughly 93% occurring only once. CDR3 length: 18 residues. From germline, CDR1 is SEHNR and CDR2 FQNEAQ (reference sequence). Trimming at V came to 5 bases and at J to 5 bases, leaving 16 bases not matched to a gene. With respect to this clone: The antigen remains undetermined.

The origin of this receptor is a man aged 18-30 years in good health. Some clones in this sample may be carry-over from other donors' samples. This chain links TRBV7-9 with TRBJ2-2; 8 bases are a match to TRBD1. Sequenced input: naive CD4+ T cells from PBMCs. Subset indicated: CD45RA+ positively selected. The CDR3 region is CASSRATLTGVKTGELFF. CDR3 in DNA: TGTGCCAGCAGCCGAGCTACCTTGACAGGGGTAAAAACCGGGGAGCTGTTTTTT.